A selection of T cell receptor beta chains follows, all from one sample in a study of OX40 agonist ivuxolimab in advanced cancers. The table came from immunoSEQ multiplex PCR; TCRdb's copy has only in-frame clones and leaves some out. Of about 100,000 clones in the sample, around 90% were seen once. Sequenced material: CD4+ or CD8+ T cells sorted from blood, taken in a trial of the OX40 agonist ivuxolimab. The receptors come from an adult with an advanced solid tumor such as melanoma, head and neck, liver or kidney cancer. Both conserved end residues are part of each CDR3. Fields, in order: J gene, clone size, V gene, D gene, CDR3 protein, CDR3 DNA. The D gene is left open where the match is weak. Rows give clone size only sometimes, using once, few, many, or a class for an expanded clone.

J gene: TRBJ2-5
clone size: -
V gene: TRBV11-2
D gene: -
CDR3 protein: CASSPRSAQETQYF
CDR3 DNA: TGTGCCAGCAGCCCCCGCTCAGCCCAAGAGACCCAGTACTTC

J gene: TRBJ1-5
clone size: few
V gene: TRBV5-6
D gene: -
CDR3 protein: CASSLGTTEPQHF
CDR3 DNA: TGTGCCAGCAGCTTGGGCACGACCGAGCCCCAGCATTTT

J gene: TRBJ2-2
clone size: -
V gene: TRBV7-9
D gene: -
CDR3 protein: CASSFGGDTGELFF
CDR3 DNA: TGTGCCAGCAGCTTTGGTGGGGACACCGGGGAGCTGTTTTTT

J gene: TRBJ2-3
clone size: -
V gene: TRBV14
D gene: -
CDR3 protein: CASSQRFLAPFSTDTQYF
CDR3 DNA: TGTGCCAGCAGCCAAAGGTTTCTAGCTCCCTTTAGCACAGATACGCAGTATTTT

J gene: TRBJ2-7
clone size: -
V gene: TRBV27
D gene: TRBD1
CDR3 protein: CASSTRQGLGEQYF
CDR3 DNA: TGTGCCAGCAGCACACGACAGGGTCTCGGGGAGCAGTACTTC

J gene: TRBJ2-7
clone size: once
V gene: TRBV5-1
D gene: -
CDR3 protein: CASSLEGYEQYF
CDR3 DNA: TGCGCCAGCAGCTTGGAAGGCTACGAGCAGTACTTC

J gene: TRBJ1-4
clone size: once
V gene: TRBV28
D gene: TRBD1
CDR3 protein: CASSAAGTGGEKLFF
CDR3 DNA: TGTGCCAGCAGTGCCGCCGGGACAGGGGGTGAAAAACTGTTTTTT

J gene: TRBJ2-1
clone size: -
V gene: TRBV6-1
D gene: -
CDR3 protein: CASSEQGYEQFF
CDR3 DNA: TGTGCCAGCAGTGAGCAGGGCTATGAGCAGTTCTTC

J gene: TRBJ1-6
clone size: -
V gene: TRBV25-1
D gene: TRBD1
CDR3 protein: CASSAYGQGNSPLHF
CDR3 DNA: TGTGCCAGCAGTGCCTATGGACAGGGGAATTCACCCCTCCACTTT

J gene: TRBJ2-3
clone size: once
V gene: TRBV9
D gene: TRBD1
CDR3 protein: CASSVEQGRTDTQYF
CDR3 DNA: TGTGCCAGCAGCGTAGAACAGGGGCGCACAGATACGCAGTATTTT

J gene: TRBJ1-2
clone size: -
V gene: TRBV19
D gene: -
CDR3 protein: CASSGGIFSGVDGYTF
CDR3 DNA: TGTGCCAGTAGCGGGGGTATTTTCTCCGGGGTTGATGGCTACACCTTC

J gene: TRBJ2-1
clone size: few
V gene: TRBV7-6
D gene: -
CDR3 protein: CASSLLQPPSYNEQFF
CDR3 DNA: TGTGCCAGCAGCCTACTCCAGCCGCCCTCCTACAATGAGCAGTTCTTC

J gene: TRBJ2-1
clone size: -
V gene: TRBV11-3
D gene: -
CDR3 protein: CASSLEGGINNEQFF
CDR3 DNA: TGTGCCAGCAGCTTAGAGGGTGGGATAAACAATGAGCAGTTCTTC

J gene: TRBJ2-2
clone size: -
V gene: TRBV15
D gene: -
CDR3 protein: CATSREATGELFF
CDR3 DNA: TGTGCCACCAGCAGAGAGGCGACCGGGGAGCTGTTTTTT

J gene: TRBJ2-7
clone size: -
V gene: TRBV5-5
D gene: TRBD1
CDR3 protein: CASSALKYRGFYEQYF
CDR3 DNA: TGTGCCAGCAGCGCGCTAAAATACAGGGGTTTCTACGAGCAGTACTTC

J gene: TRBJ2-3
clone size: -
V gene: TRBV7-9
D gene: TRBD1
CDR3 protein: CASSAYGTATDTQYF
CDR3 DNA: TGTGCCAGCAGCGCATACGGGACAGCCACAGATACGCAGTATTTT

J gene: TRBJ1-4
clone size: -
V gene: TRBV28
D gene: -
CDR3 protein: CATGIEVKKLFF
CDR3 DNA: TGTGCCACCGGAATTGAGGTTAAAAAACTGTTTTTT

J gene: TRBJ1-2
clone size: -
V gene: TRBV28
D gene: -
CDR3 protein: CASSSHRVGGYTF
CDR3 DNA: TGTGCCAGCAGTTCCCACAGGGTCGGTGGCTACACCTTC

J gene: TRBJ2-1
clone size: -
V gene: TRBV28
D gene: TRBD2
CDR3 protein: CASSSPSGAYNEQFF
CDR3 DNA: TGTGCCAGCAGTTCCCCTAGCGGAGCTTACAATGAGCAGTTCTTC

J gene: TRBJ1-6
clone size: -
V gene: TRBV7-9
D gene: -
CDR3 protein: CASSLNRDSPLHF
CDR3 DNA: TGTGCCAGCAGCCTTAACAGGGATTCACCCCTCCACTTT

J gene: TRBJ1-2
clone size: -
V gene: TRBV9
D gene: TRBD1
CDR3 protein: CASSSPGQGPVQSGYTF
CDR3 DNA: TGTGCCAGCAGCTCCCCGGGACAGGGACCCGTCCAGTCTGGCTACACCTTC

J gene: TRBJ2-3
clone size: -
V gene: TRBV5-4
D gene: TRBD2
CDR3 protein: CASSLRVAGGGDTQYF
CDR3 DNA: TGTGCCAGCAGCCTCCGGGTAGCGGGAGGGGGGGATACGCAGTATTTT

J gene: TRBJ1-1
clone size: -
V gene: TRBV6-6
D gene: TRBD1
CDR3 protein: CASSGDRGSSEAFF
CDR3 DNA: TGTGCCAGCAGTGGGGACAGGGGATCGTCTGAAGCTTTCTTT

J gene: TRBJ2-5
clone size: -
V gene: TRBV28
D gene: TRBD2
CDR3 protein: CASHTSGSGETQYF
CDR3 DNA: TGTGCCAGCCATACTAGCGGGAGCGGAGAGACCCAGTACTTC

J gene: TRBJ2-7
clone size: -
V gene: TRBV28
D gene: -
CDR3 protein: CASSAGGYEQYF
CDR3 DNA: TGTGCCAGCAGTGCGGGCGGCTACGAGCAGTACTTC

J gene: TRBJ1-5
clone size: -
V gene: TRBV19
D gene: -
CDR3 protein: CASTARGNQPQHF
CDR3 DNA: TGTGCCAGTACGGCAAGAGGCAATCAGCCCCAGCATTTT

J gene: TRBJ2-5
clone size: -
V gene: TRBV7-8
D gene: -
CDR3 protein: CASSLDSYLFETQYF
CDR3 DNA: TGTGCCAGCAGCTTAGACAGTTACCTTTTTGAGACCCAGTACTTC

J gene: TRBJ1-2
clone size: -
V gene: TRBV7-2
D gene: -
CDR3 protein: CASSLKVGQAGYTF
CDR3 DNA: TGTGCCAGCAGCCTTAAGGTCGGCCAGGCTGGCTACACCTTC

J gene: TRBJ2-5
clone size: -
V gene: TRBV18
D gene: -
CDR3 protein: CASSPPQETQYF
CDR3 DNA: TGTGCCAGCTCACCACCGCAAGAGACCCAGTACTTC

J gene: TRBJ1-5
clone size: -
V gene: TRBV19
D gene: TRBD1
CDR3 protein: CASSIDWTGPSSNQPQHF
CDR3 DNA: TGTGCCAGTAGTATAGATTGGACAGGCCCCTCTAGCAATCAGCCCCAGCATTTT

J gene: TRBJ1-3
clone size: -
V gene: TRBV5-1
D gene: -
CDR3 protein: CASSLGDSSGNTIYF
CDR3 DNA: TGCGCCAGCAGCTTGGGGGATAGCTCTGGAAACACCATATATTTT

J gene: TRBJ1-1
clone size: -
V gene: TRBV5-6
D gene: TRBD1
CDR3 protein: CASSLTGGPNTEAFF
CDR3 DNA: TGTGCCAGCAGCTTGACAGGGGGCCCGAACACTGAAGCTTTCTTT

J gene: TRBJ2-3
clone size: -
V gene: TRBV4-3
D gene: -
CDR3 protein: CASSQVASSTDTQYF
CDR3 DNA: TGCGCCAGCAGCCAAGTAGCGAGTAGCACAGATACGCAGTATTTT

J gene: TRBJ2-7
clone size: -
V gene: TRBV21-1
D gene: -
CDR3 protein: CASSKAQVLNYEQYF
CDR3 DNA: TGTGCCAGCAGCAAAGCCCAGGTTTTGAACTACGAGCAGTACTTC

J gene: TRBJ1-5
clone size: -
V gene: TRBV19
D gene: -
CDR3 protein: CASSIGQNLQHF
CDR3 DNA: TGTGCCAGTAGTATTGGACAGAACCTCCAGCATTTT

J gene: TRBJ1-5
clone size: -
V gene: TRBV15
D gene: -
CDR3 protein: CATSNQLDQPQHF
CDR3 DNA: TGTGCCACCAGCAATCAGCTAGATCAGCCCCAGCATTTT

J gene: TRBJ1-4
clone size: -
V gene: TRBV4-1
D gene: TRBD1
CDR3 protein: CASSRGQGNEKLFF
CDR3 DNA: TGCGCCAGCAGCCGAGGACAGGGGAATGAAAAACTGTTTTTT

J gene: TRBJ2-7
clone size: -
V gene: TRBV6-5
D gene: -
CDR3 protein: CASSYVAGNYEQYF
CDR3 DNA: TGTGCCAGCAGTTACGTGGCAGGGAACTACGAGCAGTACTTC

J gene: TRBJ1-1
clone size: -
V gene: TRBV7-2
D gene: -
CDR3 protein: CASSLGLGANTEAFF
CDR3 DNA: TGTGCCAGCAGCTTAGGTCTGGGGGCGAACACTGAAGCTTTCTTT

J gene: TRBJ2-7
clone size: -
V gene: TRBV10-3
D gene: TRBD1
CDR3 protein: CAIEGQGSYEQYF
CDR3 DNA: TGTGCCATCGAGGGACAGGGCTCCTACGAGCAGTACTTC

J gene: TRBJ1-2
clone size: once
V gene: TRBV6-5
D gene: -
CDR3 protein: CASSYTSGAYGYTF
CDR3 DNA: TGTGCCAGCAGTTACACTTCGGGCGCCTATGGCTACACCTTC

J gene: TRBJ2-1
clone size: -
V gene: TRBV7-2
D gene: TRBD2
CDR3 protein: CASSFLGAGVESEQFF
CDR3 DNA: TGTGCCAGCAGCTTTTTGGGCGCGGGAGTAGAAAGTGAGCAGTTCTTC

J gene: TRBJ2-7
clone size: -
V gene: TRBV5-4
D gene: TRBD1
CDR3 protein: CASSLDGSGTANYEQYF
CDR3 DNA: TGTGCCAGCAGCTTGGACGGATCCGGGACAGCGAATTACGAGCAGTACTTC

J gene: TRBJ2-1
clone size: -
V gene: TRBV14
D gene: TRBD2
CDR3 protein: CASSQVFLAGNNEQFF
CDR3 DNA: TGTGCCAGCAGCCAAGTCTTCCTAGCGGGGAACAATGAGCAGTTCTTC

J gene: TRBJ2-1
clone size: -
V gene: TRBV10-3
D gene: TRBD2
CDR3 protein: CAIGGSSYNEQFF
CDR3 DNA: TGTGCCATAGGCGGGAGCTCCTACAATGAGCAGTTCTTC

J gene: TRBJ2-1
clone size: once
V gene: TRBV2
D gene: TRBD2
CDR3 protein: CASSQTSGSEDEQFF
CDR3 DNA: TGTGCCAGCAGCCAAACTAGCGGGAGCGAGGATGAGCAGTTCTTC

J gene: TRBJ2-1
clone size: -
V gene: TRBV27
D gene: TRBD2
CDR3 protein: CASSLLLAVTNEQFF
CDR3 DNA: TGTGCCAGCAGTTTGCTACTAGCGGTCACGAATGAGCAGTTCTTC

J gene: TRBJ2-6
clone size: -
V gene: TRBV5-1
D gene: -
CDR3 protein: CASSPPTASGANVLTF
CDR3 DNA: TGCGCCAGCAGCCCACCGACAGCTTCCGGGGCCAACGTCCTGACTTTC

J gene: TRBJ2-2
clone size: once
V gene: TRBV7-3
D gene: -
CDR3 protein: CASSSRNTGELFF
CDR3 DNA: TGTGCCAGCAGCTCAAGGAACACCGGGGAGCTGTTTTTT

J gene: TRBJ2-3
clone size: -
V gene: TRBV7-2
D gene: -
CDR3 protein: CASSPKDTQYF
CDR3 DNA: TGTGCCAGCAGCCCCAAAGATACGCAGTATTTT

J gene: TRBJ2-7
clone size: -
V gene: TRBV28
D gene: -
CDR3 protein: CASSAGPNPEQYF
CDR3 DNA: TGTGCCAGCAGTGCAGGGCCTAACCCCGAGCAGTACTTC

J gene: TRBJ2-7
clone size: -
V gene: TRBV5-4
D gene: TRBD2
CDR3 protein: CASSLAGTSGYEQYF
CDR3 DNA: TGTGCCAGCAGCTTGGCTGGGACTAGCGGATACGAGCAGTACTTC

J gene: TRBJ1-4
clone size: -
V gene: TRBV4-3
D gene: TRBD1
CDR3 protein: CASSQRLGTGYEKLFF
CDR3 DNA: TGCGCCAGCAGCCAACGACTCGGGACAGGGTATGAAAAACTGTTTTTT